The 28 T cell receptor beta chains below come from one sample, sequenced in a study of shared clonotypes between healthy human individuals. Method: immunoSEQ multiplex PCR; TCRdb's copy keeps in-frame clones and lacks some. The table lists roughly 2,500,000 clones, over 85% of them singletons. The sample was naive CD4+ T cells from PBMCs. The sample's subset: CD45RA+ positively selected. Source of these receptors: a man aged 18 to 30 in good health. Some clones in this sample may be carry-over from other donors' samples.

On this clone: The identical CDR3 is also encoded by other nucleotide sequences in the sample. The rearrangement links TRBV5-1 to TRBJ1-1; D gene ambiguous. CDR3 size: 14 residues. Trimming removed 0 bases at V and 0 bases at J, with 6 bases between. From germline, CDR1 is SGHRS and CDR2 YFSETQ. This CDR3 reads CASSLGQVNTEAFF. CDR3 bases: TGCGCCAGCAGCTTGGGTCAGGTGAACACTGAAGCTTTCTTT.

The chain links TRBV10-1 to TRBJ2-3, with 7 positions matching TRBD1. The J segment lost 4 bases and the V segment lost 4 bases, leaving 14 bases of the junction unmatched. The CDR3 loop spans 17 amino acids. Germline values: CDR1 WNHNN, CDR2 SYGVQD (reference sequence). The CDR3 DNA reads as TGCGCCAGCAGTGTTGACAGGGCGGGCAGCCGGTCAGATACGCAGTATTTT. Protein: CASSVDRAGSRSDTQYF.

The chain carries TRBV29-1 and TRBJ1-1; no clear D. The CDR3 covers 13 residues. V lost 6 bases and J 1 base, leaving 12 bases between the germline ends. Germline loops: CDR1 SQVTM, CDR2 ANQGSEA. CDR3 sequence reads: CSVPLSGNTEAFF. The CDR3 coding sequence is TGCAGCGTCCCCCTATCGGGGAACACTGAAGCTTTCTTT.

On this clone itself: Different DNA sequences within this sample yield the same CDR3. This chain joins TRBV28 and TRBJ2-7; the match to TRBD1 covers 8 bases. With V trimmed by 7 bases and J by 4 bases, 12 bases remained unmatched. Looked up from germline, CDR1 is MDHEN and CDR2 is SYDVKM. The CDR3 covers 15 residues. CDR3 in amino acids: CASTPETGAPYEQYF. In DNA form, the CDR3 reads TGTGCCAGCACCCCTGAGACAGGGGCCCCTTACGAGCAGTACTTC.

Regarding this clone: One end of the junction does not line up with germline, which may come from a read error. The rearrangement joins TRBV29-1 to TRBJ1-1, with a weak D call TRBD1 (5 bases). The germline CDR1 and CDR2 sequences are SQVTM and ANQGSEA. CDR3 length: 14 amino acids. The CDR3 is CSVEGTAMNTEAFF. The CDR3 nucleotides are TGCAGCGTGGAAGGGACGGCCATGAACACTGAAGCTTTCTTT.

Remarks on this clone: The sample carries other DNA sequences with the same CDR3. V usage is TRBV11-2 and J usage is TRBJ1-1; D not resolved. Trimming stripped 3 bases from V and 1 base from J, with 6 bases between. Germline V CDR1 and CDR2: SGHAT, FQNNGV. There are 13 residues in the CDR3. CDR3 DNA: TGTGCCAGCAGCTTTGGTCAGAACACTGAAGCTTTCTTT. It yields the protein CASSFGQNTEAFF.

CDR3 DNA sequence: TGCGCCAGCAGTGATAGGCCTTACTACGATGAGCAGTACTTC. As protein: CASSDRPYYDEQYF. The chain carries TRBV10-1 and TRBJ2-7; D gene unclear. Germline V gene data show CDR1 as WNHNN and CDR2 as SYGVQD (reference sequence). V was cut by 3 bases and J by 7 bases, with 16 bases left in between. This CDR3 is 14 amino acids long.

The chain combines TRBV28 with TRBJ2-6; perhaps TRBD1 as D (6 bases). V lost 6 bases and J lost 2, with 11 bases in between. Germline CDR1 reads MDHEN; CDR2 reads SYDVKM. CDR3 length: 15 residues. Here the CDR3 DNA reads TGTGCCAGCAGGATCGGGACAACTGGGGCCAACGTCCTGACTTTC. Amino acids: CASRIGTTGANVLTF.

The DNA for the CDR3 is TGTGCCAGCAGCTTAGCGTCGGCAGATACGCAGTATTTT. Translated, it gives CASSLASADTQYF. The genes are TRBV7-9 and TRBJ2-3, with D unresolved. Trimming shortened V by 0 bases and J by 4 bases, and 5 bases separated the two germline ends. Germline CDR1 SEHNR, CDR2 FQNEAQ (reference sequence). The CDR3 consists of 13 residues.

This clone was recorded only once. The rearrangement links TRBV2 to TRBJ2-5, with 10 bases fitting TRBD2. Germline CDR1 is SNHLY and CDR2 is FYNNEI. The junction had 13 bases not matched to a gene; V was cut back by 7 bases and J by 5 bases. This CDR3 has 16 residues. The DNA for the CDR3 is TGTGCCAGCATAGGGTCTAGCGGGAGTAGCGGTGAGACCCAGTACTTC. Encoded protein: CASIGSSGSSGETQYF.

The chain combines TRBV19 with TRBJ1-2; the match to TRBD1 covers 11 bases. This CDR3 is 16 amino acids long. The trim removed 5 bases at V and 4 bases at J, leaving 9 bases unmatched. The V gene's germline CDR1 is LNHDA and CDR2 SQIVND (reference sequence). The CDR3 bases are TGTGCCAGTAGTCCGGGACAGGGGGTCGGTGTCTATGGCTACACCTTC. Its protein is CASSPGQGVGVYGYTF.

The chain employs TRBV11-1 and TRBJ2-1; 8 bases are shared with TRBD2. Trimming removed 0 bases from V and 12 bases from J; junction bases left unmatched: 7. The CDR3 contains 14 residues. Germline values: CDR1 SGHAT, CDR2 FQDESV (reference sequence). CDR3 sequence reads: CASSLATSGVGQFF. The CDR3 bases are TGTGCCAGCAGCTTAGCAACTAGCGGTGTGGGGCAGTTCTTC. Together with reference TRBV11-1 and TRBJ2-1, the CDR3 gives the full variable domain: EAEVAQSPRYKITEKSQAVAFWCDPISGHATLYWYRQILGQGPELLVQFQDESVVDDSQLPKDRFSAERLKGVDSTLKIQPAELGDSAMYLCASSLATSGVGQFFGPGTRLTVL.

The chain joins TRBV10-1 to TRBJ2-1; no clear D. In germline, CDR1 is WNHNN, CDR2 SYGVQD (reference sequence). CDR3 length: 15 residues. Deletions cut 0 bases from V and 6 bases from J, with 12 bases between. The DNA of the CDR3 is TGCGCCAGCAGTGAGTCGATGTCCCAGCTCAATGAGCAGTTCTTC. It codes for CASSESMSQLNEQFF.

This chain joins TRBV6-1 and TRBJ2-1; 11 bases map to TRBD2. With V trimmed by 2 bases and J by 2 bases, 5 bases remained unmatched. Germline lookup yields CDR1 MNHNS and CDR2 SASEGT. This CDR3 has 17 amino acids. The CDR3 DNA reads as TGTGCCAGCAGTGAAAAGGTAGCGGGAGGGCCCTACAATGAGCAGTTCTTC. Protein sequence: CASSEKVAGGPYNEQFF.

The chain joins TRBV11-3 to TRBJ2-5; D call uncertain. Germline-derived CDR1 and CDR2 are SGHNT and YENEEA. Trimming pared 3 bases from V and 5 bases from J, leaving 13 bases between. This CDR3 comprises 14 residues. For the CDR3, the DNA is TGTGCCAGCAGCTTTAAGGGTAACCCGGAGACCCAGTACTTC. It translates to CASSFKGNPETQYF.

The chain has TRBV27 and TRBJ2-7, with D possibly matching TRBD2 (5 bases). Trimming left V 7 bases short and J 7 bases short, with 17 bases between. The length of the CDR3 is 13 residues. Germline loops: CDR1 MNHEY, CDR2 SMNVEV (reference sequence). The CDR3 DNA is TGTGCCAGCACCTCCCTCGAGGGTCGGGAGCAGTACTTC. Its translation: CASTSLEGREQYF.

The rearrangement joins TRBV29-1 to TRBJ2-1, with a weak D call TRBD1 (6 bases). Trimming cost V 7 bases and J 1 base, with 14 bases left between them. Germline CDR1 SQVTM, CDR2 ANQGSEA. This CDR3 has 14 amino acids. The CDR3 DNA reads TGCAGCGAACAGACAGGCCTTTCCTACAATGAGCAGTTCTTC. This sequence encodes CSEQTGLSYNEQFF.

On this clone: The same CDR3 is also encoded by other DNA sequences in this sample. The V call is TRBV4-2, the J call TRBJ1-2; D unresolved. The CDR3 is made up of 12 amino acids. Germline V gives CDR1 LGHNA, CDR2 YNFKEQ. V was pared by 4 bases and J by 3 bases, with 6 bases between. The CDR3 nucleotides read TGTGCCAGCAGCCGGCGAGACTATGGCTACACCTTC. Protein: CASSRRDYGYTF.

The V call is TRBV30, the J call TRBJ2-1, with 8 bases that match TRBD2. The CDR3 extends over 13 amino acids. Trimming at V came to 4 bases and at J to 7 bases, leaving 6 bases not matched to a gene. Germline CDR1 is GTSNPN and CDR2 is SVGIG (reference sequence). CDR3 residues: CAWTSGSGNEQFF. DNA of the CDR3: TGTGCCTGGACGAGCGGGAGTGGAAATGAGCAGTTCTTC.

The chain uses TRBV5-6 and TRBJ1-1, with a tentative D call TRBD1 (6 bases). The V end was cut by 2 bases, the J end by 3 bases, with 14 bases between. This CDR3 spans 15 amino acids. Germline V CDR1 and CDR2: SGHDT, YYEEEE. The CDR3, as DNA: TGTGCCAGCAGCTTTCCGGGACAAGGGGACACTGAAGCTTTCTTT. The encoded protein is CASSFPGQGDTEAFF.

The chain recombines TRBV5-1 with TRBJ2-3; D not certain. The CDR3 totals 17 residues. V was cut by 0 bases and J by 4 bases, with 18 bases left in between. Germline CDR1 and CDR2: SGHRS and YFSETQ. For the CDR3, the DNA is TGCGCCAGCAGCTTGGCACAGCCCCCTCACCCCGCAGATACGCAGTATTTT. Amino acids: CASSLAQPPHPADTQYF.

This CDR3 is CASSATGTWEQFF. The CDR3 bases are TGTGCCAGCAGCGCCACCGGGACTTGGGAGCAGTTCTTC. This chain connects TRBV6-5 to TRBJ2-1; D perhaps matches TRBD2 (6 bases). This CDR3 has 13 amino acids. Trimming shortened V by 6 bases and J by 10 bases, and 16 bases separated the two germline ends. Germline CDR1 MNHEY, CDR2 SVGAGI.

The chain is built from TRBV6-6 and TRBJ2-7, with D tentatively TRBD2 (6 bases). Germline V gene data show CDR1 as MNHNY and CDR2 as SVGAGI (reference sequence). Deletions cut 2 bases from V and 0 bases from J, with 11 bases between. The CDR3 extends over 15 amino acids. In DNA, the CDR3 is TGTGCCAGCAGTTACGGGCTAGCGAACTCCTACGAGCAGTACTTC. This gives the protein CASSYGLANSYEQYF.

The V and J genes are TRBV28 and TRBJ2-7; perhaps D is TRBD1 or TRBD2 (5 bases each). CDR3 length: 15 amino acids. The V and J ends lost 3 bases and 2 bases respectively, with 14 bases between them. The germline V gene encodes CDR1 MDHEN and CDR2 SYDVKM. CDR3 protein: CASSFLGDLAYEQYF. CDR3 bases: TGTGCCAGCAGTTTTCTCGGGGACCTAGCCTACGAGCAGTACTTC.

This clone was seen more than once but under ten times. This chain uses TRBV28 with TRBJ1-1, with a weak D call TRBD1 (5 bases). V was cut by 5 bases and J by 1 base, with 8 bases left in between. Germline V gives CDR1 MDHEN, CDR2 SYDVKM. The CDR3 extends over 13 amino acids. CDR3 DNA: TGTGCCAGCAGTGGACACTCGAACACTGAAGCTTTCTTT. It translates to CASSGHSNTEAFF.

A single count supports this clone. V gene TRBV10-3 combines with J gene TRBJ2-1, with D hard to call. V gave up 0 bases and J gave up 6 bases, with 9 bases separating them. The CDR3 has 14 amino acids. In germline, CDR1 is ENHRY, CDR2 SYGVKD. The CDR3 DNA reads TGTGCCATCAGTGAGTCGAGAGCGTCCAATGAGCAGTTCTTC. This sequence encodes CAISESRASNEQFF.

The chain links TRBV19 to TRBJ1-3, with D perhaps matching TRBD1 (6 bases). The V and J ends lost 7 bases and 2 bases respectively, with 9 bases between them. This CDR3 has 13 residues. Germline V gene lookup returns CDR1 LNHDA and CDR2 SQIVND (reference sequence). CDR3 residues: CASTQGPGNTIYF. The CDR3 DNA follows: TGTGCCAGTACACAGGGACCTGGAAACACCATATATTTT.

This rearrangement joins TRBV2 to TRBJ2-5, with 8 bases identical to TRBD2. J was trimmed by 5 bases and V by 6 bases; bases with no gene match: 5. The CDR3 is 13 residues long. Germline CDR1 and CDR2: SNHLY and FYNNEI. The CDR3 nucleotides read TGTGCCAGCAGGGGGACTAGAGTGGAGACCCAGTACTTC. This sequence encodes CASRGTRVETQYF.